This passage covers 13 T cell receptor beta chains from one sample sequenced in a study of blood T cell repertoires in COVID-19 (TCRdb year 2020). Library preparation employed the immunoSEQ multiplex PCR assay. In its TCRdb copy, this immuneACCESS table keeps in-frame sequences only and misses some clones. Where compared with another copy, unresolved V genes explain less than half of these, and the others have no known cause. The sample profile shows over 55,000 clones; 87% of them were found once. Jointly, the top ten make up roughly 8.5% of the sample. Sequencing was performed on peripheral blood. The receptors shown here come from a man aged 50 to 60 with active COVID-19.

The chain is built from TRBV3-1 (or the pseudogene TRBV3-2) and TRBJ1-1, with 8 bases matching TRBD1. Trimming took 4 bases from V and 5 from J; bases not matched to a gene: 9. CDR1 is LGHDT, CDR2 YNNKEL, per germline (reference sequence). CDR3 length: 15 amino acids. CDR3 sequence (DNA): TGTGCCAGCAGCCGGCTGGACAGGGTGGGAACTGAAGCTTTCTTT. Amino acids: CASSRLDRVGTEAFF.

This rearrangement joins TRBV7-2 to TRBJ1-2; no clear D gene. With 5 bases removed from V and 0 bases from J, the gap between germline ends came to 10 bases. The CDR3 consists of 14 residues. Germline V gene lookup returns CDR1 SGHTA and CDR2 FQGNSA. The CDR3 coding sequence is TGTGCCAGCAGCACTCAGGCCGCTAACTATGGCTACACCTTC. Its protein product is CASSTQAANYGYTF.

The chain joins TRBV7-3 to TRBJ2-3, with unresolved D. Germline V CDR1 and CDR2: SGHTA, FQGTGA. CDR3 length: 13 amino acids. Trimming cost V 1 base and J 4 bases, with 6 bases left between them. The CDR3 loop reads CASSLNRADTQYF. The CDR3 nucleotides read TGTGCCAGCAGCTTAAATCGGGCAGATACGCAGTATTTT.

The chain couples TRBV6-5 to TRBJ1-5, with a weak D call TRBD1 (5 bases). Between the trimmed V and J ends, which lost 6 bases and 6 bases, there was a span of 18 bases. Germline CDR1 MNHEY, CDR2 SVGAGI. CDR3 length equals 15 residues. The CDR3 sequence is CASSLSQPGLQPQHF. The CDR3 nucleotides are TGTGCCAGCAGCCTTTCTCAGCCAGGGCTTCAGCCCCAGCATTTT.

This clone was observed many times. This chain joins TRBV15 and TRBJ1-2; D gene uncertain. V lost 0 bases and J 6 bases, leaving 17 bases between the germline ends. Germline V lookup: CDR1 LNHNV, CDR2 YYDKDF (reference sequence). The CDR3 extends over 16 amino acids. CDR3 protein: CATSRDSRPARDGYTF. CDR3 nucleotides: TGTGCCACCAGCAGAGATTCGAGGCCGGCCCGGGATGGCTACACCTTC. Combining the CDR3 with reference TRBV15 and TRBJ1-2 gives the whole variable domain DAMVIQNPRYQVTQFGKPVTLSCSQTLNHNVMYWYQQKSSQAPKLLFHYYDKDFNNEADTPDNFQSRRPNTSFCFLDIRSPGLGDTAMYLCATSRDSRPARDGYTFGSGTRLTVV.

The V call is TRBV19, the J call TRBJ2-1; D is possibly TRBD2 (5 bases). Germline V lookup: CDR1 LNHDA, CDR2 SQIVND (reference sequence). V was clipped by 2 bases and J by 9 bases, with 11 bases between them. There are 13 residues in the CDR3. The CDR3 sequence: CASSIPVGVEQFF. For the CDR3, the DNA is TGTGCCAGTAGTATACCGGTCGGGGTTGAGCAGTTCTTC. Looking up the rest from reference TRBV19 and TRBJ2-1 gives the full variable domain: DGGITQSPKYLFRKEGQNVTLSCEQNLNHDAMYWYRQDPGQGLRLIYYSQIVNDFQKGDIAEGYSVSREKKESFPLTVTSAQKNPTAFYLCASSIPVGVEQFFGPGTRLTVL.

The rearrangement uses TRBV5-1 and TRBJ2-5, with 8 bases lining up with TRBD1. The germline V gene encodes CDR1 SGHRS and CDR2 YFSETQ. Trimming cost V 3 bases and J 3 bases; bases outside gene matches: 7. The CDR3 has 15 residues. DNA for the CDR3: TGCGCCAGCAGCTCCCAGGGACAGGTGAAAGAGACCCAGTACTTC. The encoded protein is CASSSQGQVKETQYF.

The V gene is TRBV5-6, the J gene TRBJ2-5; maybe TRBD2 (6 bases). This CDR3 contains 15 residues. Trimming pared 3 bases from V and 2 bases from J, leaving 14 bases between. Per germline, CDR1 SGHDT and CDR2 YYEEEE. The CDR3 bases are TGTGCCAGCAGCTCGGGAGAGCCCCCTCAAGAGACCCAGTACTTC. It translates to CASSSGEPPQETQYF.

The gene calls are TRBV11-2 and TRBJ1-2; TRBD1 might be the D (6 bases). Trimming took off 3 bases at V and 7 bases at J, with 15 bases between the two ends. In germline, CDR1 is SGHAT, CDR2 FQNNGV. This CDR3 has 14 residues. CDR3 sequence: CASSLGAGVRGYTF. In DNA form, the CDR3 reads TGTGCCAGCAGCTTGGGCGCAGGGGTTCGTGGCTACACCTTC.

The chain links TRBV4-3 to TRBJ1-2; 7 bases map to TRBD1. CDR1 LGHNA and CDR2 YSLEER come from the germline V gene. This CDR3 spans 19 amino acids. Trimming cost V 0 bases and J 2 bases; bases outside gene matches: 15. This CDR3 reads CASSQDLGDRVYGNYGYTF. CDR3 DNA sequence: TGCGCCAGCAGCCAAGATCTAGGCGACAGGGTCTATGGGAACTATGGCTACACCTTC.

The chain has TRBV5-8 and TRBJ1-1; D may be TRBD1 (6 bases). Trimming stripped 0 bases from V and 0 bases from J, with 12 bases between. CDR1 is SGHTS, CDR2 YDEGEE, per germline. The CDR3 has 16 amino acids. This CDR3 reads CASSLVGTGMNTEAFF. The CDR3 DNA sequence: TGTGCCAGCAGCTTGGTTGGAACAGGGATGAACACTGAAGCTTTCTTT.

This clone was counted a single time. The CDR3 is CATSDLGGPHEQFF. CDR3 DNA: TGTGCCACCAGTGATTTGGGTGGGCCCCATGAGCAGTTCTTC. This rearrangement joins TRBV24-1 to TRBJ2-1; unclear D gene. Per germline, CDR1 KGHDR and CDR2 SFDVKD. The length of the CDR3 is 14 residues. The ends were cut back, 0 bases at V and 8 bases at J, with 10 bases in the middle.

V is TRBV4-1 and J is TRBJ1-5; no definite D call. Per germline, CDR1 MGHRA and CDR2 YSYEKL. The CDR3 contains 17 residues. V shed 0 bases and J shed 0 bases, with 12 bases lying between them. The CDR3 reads CASSQEVTAYSNQPQHF. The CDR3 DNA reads TGCGCCAGCAGCCAAGAAGTAACAGCTTATAGCAATCAGCCCCAGCATTTT.